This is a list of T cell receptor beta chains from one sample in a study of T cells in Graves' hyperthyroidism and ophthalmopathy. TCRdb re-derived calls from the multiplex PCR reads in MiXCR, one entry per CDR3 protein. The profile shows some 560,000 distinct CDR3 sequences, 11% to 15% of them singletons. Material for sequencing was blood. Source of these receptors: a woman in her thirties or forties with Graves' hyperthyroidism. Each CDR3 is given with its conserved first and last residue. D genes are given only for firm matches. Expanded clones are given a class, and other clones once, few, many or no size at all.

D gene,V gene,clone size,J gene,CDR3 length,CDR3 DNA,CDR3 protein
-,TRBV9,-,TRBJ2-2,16,TGTGCCAGCAGCGTGGAGGTTGGTACTTACACCGGGGAGCTGTTTTTT,CASSVEVGTYTGELFF
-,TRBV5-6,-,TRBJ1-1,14,TGTGCCAGCAGCTTGGTTGTGATGAACACTGAAGCTTTCTTT,CASSLVVMNTEAFF
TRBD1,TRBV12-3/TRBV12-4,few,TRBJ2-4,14,TGTGCCAGCAGTCCGACAGGGGATTGGAACATTCAGTACTTC,CASSPTGDWNIQYF
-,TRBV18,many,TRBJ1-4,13,TGTGCCAGCTCACCACCGGTTGTGGAAAAACTGTTTTTT,CASSPPVVEKLFF
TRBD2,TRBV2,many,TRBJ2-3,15,TGTGCCAGCAGTGACCCGGGACTAGAGACAGATACGCAGTATTTT,CASSDPGLETDTQYF
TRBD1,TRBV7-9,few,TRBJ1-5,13,TGTGCCAGCGGGGCAGGGGGTAATCAGCCCCAGCATTTT,CASGAGGNQPQHF
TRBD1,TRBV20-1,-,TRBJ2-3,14,TGCAGTGCAACCGGGACAGGGGCACCAGATACGCAGTATTTT,CSATGTGAPDTQYF
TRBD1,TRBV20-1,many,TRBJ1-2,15,TGCAGTGCCATAAGCCCGAGGACAGGGGACTATGGCTACACCTTC,CSAISPRTGDYGYTF
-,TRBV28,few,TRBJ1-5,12,TGTGCCAGTCATTTTAGCAATCAGCCCCAGCATTTT,CASHFSNQPQHF
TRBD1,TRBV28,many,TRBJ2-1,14,TGTGCCAGCACTCCAGGGGGCGGTTACAATGAGCAGTTCTTC,CASTPGGGYNEQFF
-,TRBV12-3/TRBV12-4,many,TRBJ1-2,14,TGTGCCAGCAGTTCGGGGACACCGGCGTATGGCTACACCTTC,CASSSGTPAYGYTF
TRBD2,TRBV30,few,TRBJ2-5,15,TGTGCCTGGGGGGGACTAGCGGGAGGTTCGGCGACCCAGTACTTC,CAWGGLAGGSATQYF
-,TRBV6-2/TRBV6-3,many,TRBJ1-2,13,TGTGCCAGCAGTTACGGGGGCCTTGGGGGCTACACCTTC,CASSYGGLGGYTF
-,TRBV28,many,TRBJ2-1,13,TGTGCCAGCAGCCCCGACAGCTTCAATGAGCAGTTCTTC,CASSPDSFNEQFF
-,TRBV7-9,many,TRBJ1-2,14,TGTGCCAGCAGCCGAGGCTTCGCCCCTGCTGGCTACACCTTC,CASSRGFAPAGYTF